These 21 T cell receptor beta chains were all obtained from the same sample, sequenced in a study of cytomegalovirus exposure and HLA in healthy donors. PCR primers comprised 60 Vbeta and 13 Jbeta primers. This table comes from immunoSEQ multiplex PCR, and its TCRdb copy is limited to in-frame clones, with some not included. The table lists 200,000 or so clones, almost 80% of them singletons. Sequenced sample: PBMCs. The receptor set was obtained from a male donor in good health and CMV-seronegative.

In DNA, the CDR3 is TGTGCCAGCAGCTTCCAATTGAACACTGAAGCTTTCTTT. This gives the protein CASSFQLNTEAFF. The chain is built from TRBV7-9 and TRBJ1-1; D unresolved. Germline lookup yields CDR1 SEHNR and CDR2 FQNEAQ (reference sequence). This CDR3 is built from 13 residues. Trimming removed 3 bases at V and 0 bases at J, with 5 bases between. Full variable domain (outside the CDR3, taken from reference TRBV7-9 and TRBJ1-1): DTGVSQNPRHKITKRGQNVTFRCDPISEHNRLYWYRQTLGQGPEFLTYFQNEAQLEKSRLLSDRFSAERPKGSFSTLEIQRTEQGDSAMYLCASSFQLNTEAFFGQGTRLTVV.

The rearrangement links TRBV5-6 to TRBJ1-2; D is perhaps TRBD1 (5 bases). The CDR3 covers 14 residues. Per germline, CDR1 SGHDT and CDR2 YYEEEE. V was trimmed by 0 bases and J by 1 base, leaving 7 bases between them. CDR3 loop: CASSLGQYNYGYTF. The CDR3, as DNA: TGTGCCAGCAGCTTGGGACAGTATAACTATGGCTACACCTTC.

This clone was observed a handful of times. The CDR3 protein is CSVSQAPYEQYF. DNA of the CDR3: TGCAGCGTTAGTCAGGCCCCCTACGAGCAGTACTTC. The genes are TRBV29-1 and TRBJ2-7; D remains unclear. The germline V gene has CDR1 SQVTM and CDR2 ANQGSEA. The CDR3 runs 12 residues. Trimming removed 5 bases at V and 2 bases at J, with 10 bases between.

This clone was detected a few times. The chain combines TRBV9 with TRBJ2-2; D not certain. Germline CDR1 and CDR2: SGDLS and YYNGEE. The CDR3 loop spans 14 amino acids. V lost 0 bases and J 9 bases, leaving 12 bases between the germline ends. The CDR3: CASSVAGPGRELFF. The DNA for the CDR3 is TGTGCCAGCAGCGTAGCGGGTCCGGGTCGGGAGCTGTTTTTT.

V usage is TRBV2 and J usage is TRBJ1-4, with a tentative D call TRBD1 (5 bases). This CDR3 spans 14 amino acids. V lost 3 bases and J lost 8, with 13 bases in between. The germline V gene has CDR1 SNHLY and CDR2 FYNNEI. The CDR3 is CASSDQGLVEKLFF. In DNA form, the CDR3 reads TGTGCCAGCAGTGATCAGGGTCTGGTCGAAAAACTGTTTTTT.

The CDR3 nucleotides are TGTGCCAGCAGCGGGGGACAGGGTTCCTACGAGCAGTACTTC. Protein sequence: CASSGGQGSYEQYF. V is TRBV7-9 and J is TRBJ2-7; 9 positions match TRBD1. V dropped 5 bases and J dropped 1; count of bases not matched to a gene: 3. This CDR3 comprises 14 residues. The germline V gene has CDR1 SEHNR and CDR2 FQNEAQ (reference sequence).

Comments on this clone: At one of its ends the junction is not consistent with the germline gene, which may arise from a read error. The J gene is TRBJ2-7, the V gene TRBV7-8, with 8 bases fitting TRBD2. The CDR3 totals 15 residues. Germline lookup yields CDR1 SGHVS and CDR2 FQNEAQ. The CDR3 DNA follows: TGTGCCAGCAGCCTAGCGGGCGACAGCTCCTACGAGCAGTACTTC. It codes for CASSLAGDSSYEQYF. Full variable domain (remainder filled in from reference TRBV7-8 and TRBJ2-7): GAGVSQSPRYKVAKRGQDVALRCDPISGHVSLFWYQQALGQGPEFLTYFQNEAQLDKSGLPSDRFFAERPEGSVSTLKIQRTQQEDSAVYLCASSLAGDSSYEQYFGPGTRLTVT.

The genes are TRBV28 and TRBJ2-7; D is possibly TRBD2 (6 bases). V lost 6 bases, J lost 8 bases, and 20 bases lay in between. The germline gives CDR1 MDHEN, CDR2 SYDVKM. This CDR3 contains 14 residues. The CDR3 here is CASRVGVGGTKQYF. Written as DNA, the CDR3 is TGTGCCAGCAGAGTCGGGGTCGGGGGTACAAAGCAGTACTTC.

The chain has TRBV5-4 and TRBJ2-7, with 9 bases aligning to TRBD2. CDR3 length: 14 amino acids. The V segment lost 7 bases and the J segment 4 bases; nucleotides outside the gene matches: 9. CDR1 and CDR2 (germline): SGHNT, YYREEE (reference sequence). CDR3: CASFVAGAKYEQYF. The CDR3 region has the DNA TGTGCCAGCTTCGTAGCGGGAGCAAAGTACGAGCAGTACTTC.

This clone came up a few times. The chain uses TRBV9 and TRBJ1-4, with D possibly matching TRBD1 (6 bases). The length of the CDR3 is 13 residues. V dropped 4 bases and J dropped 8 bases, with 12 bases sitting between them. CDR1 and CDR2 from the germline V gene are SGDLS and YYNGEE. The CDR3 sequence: CASSRRGDEKLFF. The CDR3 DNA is TGTGCCAGCAGCCGCAGGGGTGACGAAAAACTGTTTTTT.

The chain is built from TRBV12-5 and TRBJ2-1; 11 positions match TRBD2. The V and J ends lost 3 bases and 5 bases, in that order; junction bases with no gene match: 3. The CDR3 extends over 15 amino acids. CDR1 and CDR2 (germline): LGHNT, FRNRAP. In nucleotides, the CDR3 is TGTGCTAGTGGTTTCGAACTAGCGGGAGACAATGAGCAGTTCTTC. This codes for CASGFELAGDNEQFF.

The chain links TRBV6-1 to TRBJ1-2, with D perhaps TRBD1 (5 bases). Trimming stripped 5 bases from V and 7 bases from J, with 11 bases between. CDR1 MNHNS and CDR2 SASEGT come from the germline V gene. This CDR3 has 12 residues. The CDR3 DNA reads TGTGCCAGCAGTCAACGGGGGAGTGGCTACACCTTC. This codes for CASSQRGSGYTF.

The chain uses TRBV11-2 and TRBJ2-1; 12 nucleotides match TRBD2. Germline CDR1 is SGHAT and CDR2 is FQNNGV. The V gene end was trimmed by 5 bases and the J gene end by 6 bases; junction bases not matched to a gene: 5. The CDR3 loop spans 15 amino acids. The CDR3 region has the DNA TGTGCCAGCAGCCGCCTAGCGGGAGGGATCAATGAGCAGTTCTTC. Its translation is CASSRLAGGINEQFF. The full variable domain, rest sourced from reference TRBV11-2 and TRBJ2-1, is EAGVAQSPRYKIIEKRQSVAFWCNPISGHATLYWYQQILGQGPKLLIQFQNNGVVDDSQLPKDRFSAERLKGVDSTLKIQPAKLEDSAVYLCASSRLAGGINEQFFGPGTRLTVL.

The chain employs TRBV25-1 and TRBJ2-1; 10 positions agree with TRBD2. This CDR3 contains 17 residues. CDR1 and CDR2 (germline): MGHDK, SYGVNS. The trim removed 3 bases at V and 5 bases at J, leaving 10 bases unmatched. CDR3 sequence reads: CASSEVRTSGTHNEQFF. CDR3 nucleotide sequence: TGTGCCAGCAGTGAGGTCCGAACTAGCGGGACCCACAATGAGCAGTTCTTC.

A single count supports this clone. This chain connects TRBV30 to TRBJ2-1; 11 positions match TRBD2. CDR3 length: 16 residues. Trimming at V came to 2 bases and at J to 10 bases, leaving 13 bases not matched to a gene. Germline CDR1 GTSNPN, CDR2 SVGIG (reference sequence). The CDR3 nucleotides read TGTGCCTGGAGTCTCTGGGGGGCTAGCGGGAGGTCAGAGCAGTTCTTC. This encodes CAWSLWGASGRSEQFF.

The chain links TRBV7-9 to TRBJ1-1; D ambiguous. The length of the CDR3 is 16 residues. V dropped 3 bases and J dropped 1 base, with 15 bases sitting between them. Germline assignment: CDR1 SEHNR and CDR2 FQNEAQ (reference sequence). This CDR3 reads CASSFPYPRGNTEAFF. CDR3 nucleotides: TGTGCCAGCAGCTTTCCGTATCCTCGAGGGAACACTGAAGCTTTCTTT.

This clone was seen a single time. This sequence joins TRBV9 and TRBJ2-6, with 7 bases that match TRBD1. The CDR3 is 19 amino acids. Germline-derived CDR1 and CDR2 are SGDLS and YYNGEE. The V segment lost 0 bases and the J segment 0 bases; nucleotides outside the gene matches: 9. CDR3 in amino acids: CASSVAAPGQHSGANVLTF. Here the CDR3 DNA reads TGTGCCAGCAGCGTAGCTGCCCCGGGACAGCACTCTGGGGCCAACGTCCTGACTTTC.

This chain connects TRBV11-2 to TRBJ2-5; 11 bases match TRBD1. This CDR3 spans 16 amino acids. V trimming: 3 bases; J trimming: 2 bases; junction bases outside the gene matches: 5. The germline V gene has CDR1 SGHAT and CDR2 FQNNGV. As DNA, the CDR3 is TGTGCCAGCAGCTTTGCCGGGACAGGGGGGCAAGAGACCCAGTACTTC. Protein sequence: CASSFAGTGGQETQYF.

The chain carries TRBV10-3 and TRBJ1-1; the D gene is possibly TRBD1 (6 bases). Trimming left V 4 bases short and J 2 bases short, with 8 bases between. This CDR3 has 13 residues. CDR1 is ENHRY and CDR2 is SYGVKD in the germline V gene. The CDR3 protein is CAISGTVNTEAFF. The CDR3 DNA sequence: TGTGCCATCAGTGGGACAGTTAACACTGAAGCTTTCTTT.

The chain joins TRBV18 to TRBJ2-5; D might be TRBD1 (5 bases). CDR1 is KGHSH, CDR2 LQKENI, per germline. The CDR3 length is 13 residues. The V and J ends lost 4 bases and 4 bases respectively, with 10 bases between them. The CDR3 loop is CASSLRRGETQYF. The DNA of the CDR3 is TGTGCCAGCTCACTACGAAGGGGAGAGACCCAGTACTTC.

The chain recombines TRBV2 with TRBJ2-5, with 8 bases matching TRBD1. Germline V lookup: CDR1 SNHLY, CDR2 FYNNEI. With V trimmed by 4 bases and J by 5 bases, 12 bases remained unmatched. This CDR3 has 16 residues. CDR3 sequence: CASSVGGQGLPETQYF. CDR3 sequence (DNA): TGTGCCAGCAGTGTGGGAGGACAGGGTCTGCCGGAGACCCAGTACTTC.